Listed below are T cell receptor beta chains from one sample, sequenced in a study of T-cell reconstitution after alpha-beta-depleted transplantation in children. Via MiXCR, TCRdb re-called the PCR reads, giving one row per CDR3 protein. The data hold about 500,000 distinct CDR3 sequences, with roughly 11% observed a single time. Specimen: PBMCs, mostly from graft donor cells, collected 180 days after TCRalphabeta/CD19-depleted stem cell transplant. These receptors all come from a female patient aged 2-15 years who had a stem cell transplant for aplastic anemia, so the T cells may come from the graft donor. CDR3s include the opening cysteine and the closing phenylalanine or tryptophan. D genes are given only for firm matches. Not all rows give a size; the values are once, few, many and, for expanded clones, a class.

>-|TRBV29-1|few|TRBJ2-1
CSVDFPGVLYNEQFF
TGCAGCGTTGACTTCCCGGGAGTACTCTACAATGAGCAGTTCTTC
>-|TRBV27|-|TRBJ2-1
CASSLFSSSDYNEQFF
TGTGCCAGCAGTTTGTTCTCTAGCTCAGATTACAATGAGCAGTTCTTC
>-|TRBV21-1|few|TRBJ2-2
CASSMNGLAVAEELFF
TGTGCCAGCAGCATGAACGGACTAGCGGTGGCCGAGGAGCTGTTTTTT
>TRBD1|TRBV18|few|TRBJ2-1
CASSPLGQGSEQFF
TGTGCCAGCTCACCTCTCGGACAGGGGAGTGAGCAGTTCTTC
>TRBD1|TRBV20-1|-|TRBJ1-1
CSASRTGGKTEAFF
TGCAGTGCTAGTAGAACAGGGGGTAAAACTGAAGCTTTCTTT
>-|TRBV3-1|-|TRBJ2-6
CASTRGYQGLSGANVLTF
TGTGCCAGCACCCGGGGGTATCAGGGGCTCTCTGGGGCCAACGTCCTGACTTTC
>-|TRBV11-2|-|TRBJ1-6
CASSPHWRTNSPLHF
TGTGCCAGCAGCCCGCATTGGAGAACAAATTCACCCCTCCACTTT
>TRBD2|TRBV28|many|TRBJ2-1
CASSLAGGPAYNEQFF
TGTGCCAGCAGTCTAGCGGGAGGGCCGGCCTACAATGAGCAGTTCTTC
>TRBD2|TRBV6-2/TRBV6-3|-|TRBJ2-5
CASTRELAGHRLVEETRYF
TGTGCCAGCACTCGCGAACTAGCGGGACACCGGTTAGTGGAAGAGACCCGGTACTTC
>-|TRBV5-1|many|TRBJ2-1
CASSLAGGRNEQFF
TGCGCCAGCAGCTTGGCCGGCGGACGTAATGAGCAGTTCTTC
>TRBD2|TRBV20-1|-|TRBJ2-1
CSARLAGVGNEQFF
TGCAGTGCTAGACTAGCGGGAGTGGGCAATGAGCAGTTCTTC